The subject of this entry is one TCR beta chain. Its antigen remains unknown. The record originates from a study of cytomegalovirus exposure and HLA in healthy donors. Unrecorded immune exposures were likely, despite nominal health at sampling. PCR was performed using 60 Vbeta and 13 Jbeta primers. Sequenced by immunoSEQ multiplex PCR; TCRdb stores in-frame clones only, minus some. Here the sample spans about 140,000 clones, 77% being singletons. Study-level findings and limits: A further, later analysis showed that HLA-associated TCR beta chains (compared with equally common others) were more clonally expanded. Most TCR sequences proved rare, with some public TCRs found in many donors. The likely origin of a cluster of highly shared sequence variants was a sequencing artifact.

Germline CDR1 MNHNS, CDR2 SASEGT. V lost 3 bases and J lost 4; bases outside the gene matches: 11. This CDR3 comprises 16 residues. Sequencing used PBMCs. The chain links TRBV6-1 to TRBJ1-2, with 7 bases matching TRBD1. This clonotype originated in a male donor in good health and CMV-seronegative. CDR3 region: CASSEWEQGYSYGYTF. The DNA for the CDR3 is TGTGCCAGCAGTGAGTGGGAACAGGGGTATAGCTATGGCTACACCTTC.